This T cell receptor beta chain is from a study of blood T cell repertoires in COVID-19 (TCRdb year 2020). Background for the entire study: Samples from collaborators originated in the United States, Italy and Spain and spanned both the acute and convalescent phases of COVID-19. The prospective study material was composed of cDNA or gDNA derived from T cells, B-cell-depleted T cells, or PBMCs. The sample metadata nearly always contained a de-identified subject ID, COVID-19 status, age in years and sex. Samples came from the ongoing ImmuneRACE study (first 160 participants) plus 1,254 subjects from 6 global collaborators. The repertoires were released in a freely available public database intended as a resource for research on the immune response to SARS-CoV-2. Deeply sampled blood TCRbeta repertoires from subjects exposed to, actively infected with, or recovered from COVID-19 were included in the dataset. Where HLA class I and class II types were available, the types were taken from metadata supplied by the sample provider, not from assay-based typing. Overall study results and their limits: The amount of clinical and demographic metadata varied by source and participant and was provided uncurated.

This clone has more than one count but fewer than ten. Its antigen has not been determined. No qualities accompany the bases; no much larger clone lies one base away. Collaborating institutions collected whole blood in K2EDTA tubes following their own protocols. Collaborator samples were shipped for TCRbeta analysis as frozen whole blood, isolated PBMCs, or DNA extracted from either sample type. TCRbeta CDR3 regions were amplified from genomic DNA by means of the immunoSEQ Assay, a bias-controlled multiplex PCR. The study's processing was this. Within the assay, amplification of reference gene primers was used to estimate how many nucleated cells each sample contained. To quantify the absolute abundance of each unique TCRbeta CDR3 rearrangement, sequence reads were collapsed and filtered. For each sample, productive Simpson clonality was calculated as the square root of Simpson's diversity index over productive rearrangements. In TCRdb, the immuneACCESS table is reduced to in-frame sequences with V and J assigned. These tables do not hold every clone; where another copy was compared, an unresolved V gene accounts for under half, and the others remain unexplained. The V and J calls and the clone size are those of that table, but D and trimming were determined from the DNA. This sample gives about 140,000 clones in total; around nine tenths of them show up just once. The ten top clones hold less than 2% of the sample.

There are 16 amino acids in the CDR3, from cysteine to phenylalanine inclusive. This entry keeps only the CDR3 DNA: 48 bases, framed from base 1. Germline trimming amounts to 3 bases on V and 5 bases on J, with 8 as the count of junction bases outside the gene matches. CDR1 and CDR2 were assigned from the germline V gene as LGHNA and YNFKEQ. The TCR sequence derives from a woman aged 55 to 70 with acute or convalescent COVID-19. The sequence is built from TRBV4-2 and TRBJ2-2; TRBD1 fits 8 bases in the junction. Sequenced: peripheral blood. The nucleotide sequence is given as TGTGCCAGCAGCCATCCCGACAGGGGAAATACCGGGGAGCTGTTTTTT. Translated, this gives CASSHPDRGNTGELFF.